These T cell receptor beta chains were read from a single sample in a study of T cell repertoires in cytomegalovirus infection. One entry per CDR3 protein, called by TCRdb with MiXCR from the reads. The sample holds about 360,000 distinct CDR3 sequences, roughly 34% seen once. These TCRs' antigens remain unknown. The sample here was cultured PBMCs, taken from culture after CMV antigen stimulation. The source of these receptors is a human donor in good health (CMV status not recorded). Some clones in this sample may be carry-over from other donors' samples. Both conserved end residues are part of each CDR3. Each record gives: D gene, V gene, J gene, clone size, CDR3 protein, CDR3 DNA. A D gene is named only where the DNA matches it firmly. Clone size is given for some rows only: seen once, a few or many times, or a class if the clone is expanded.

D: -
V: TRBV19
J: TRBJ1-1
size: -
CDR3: CASRPDSLNTEAFF
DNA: TGTGCCAGTAGGCCCGACAGCTTGAACACTGAAGCTTTCTTT

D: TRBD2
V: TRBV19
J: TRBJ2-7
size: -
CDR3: CAAGTSGRTTYEQYF
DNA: TGTGCCGCTGGGACTAGCGGGAGGACCACCTACGAGCAGTACTTC

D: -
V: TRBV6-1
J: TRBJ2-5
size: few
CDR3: CASRRTWSKETQYF
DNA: TGTGCCAGCAGAAGGACTTGGAGTAAAGAGACCCAGTACTTC

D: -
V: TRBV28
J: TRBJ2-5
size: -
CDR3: CASTRGSGETQYF
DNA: TGTGCCAGCACTAGGGGGTCGGGAGAGACCCAGTACTTC

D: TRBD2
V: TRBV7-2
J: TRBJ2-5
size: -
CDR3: CASSFGTISETQYF
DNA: TGTGCCAGCAGCTTCGGGACTATCTCTGAGACCCAGTACTTC

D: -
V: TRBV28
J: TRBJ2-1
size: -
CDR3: CASSPWTEGQDEQFF
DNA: TGTGCCAGCAGTCCCTGGACAGAGGGGCAAGACGAGCAGTTCTTC

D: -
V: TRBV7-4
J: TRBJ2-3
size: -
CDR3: CASSSSVGATFLGTDTQYF
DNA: TGTGCCAGCAGCTCGTCGGTAGGGGCTACCTTCCTCGGCACAGATACGCAGTATTTT

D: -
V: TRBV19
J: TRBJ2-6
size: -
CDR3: CASSGPLANVLTF
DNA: TGTGCCAGTTCGGGACCACTGGCCAACGTCCTGACTTTC

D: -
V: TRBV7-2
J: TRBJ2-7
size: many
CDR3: CASSKQGSYEQYF
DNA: TGTGCCAGCAGCAAGCAGGGCTCCTACGAGCAGTACTTC

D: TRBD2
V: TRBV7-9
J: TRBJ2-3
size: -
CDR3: CASSWWTSGGITDTQYF
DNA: TGTGCCAGCAGCTGGTGGACTAGCGGGGGGATAACAGATACGCAGTATTTT

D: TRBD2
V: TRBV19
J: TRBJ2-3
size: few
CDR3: CASSIEAGVTDTQYF
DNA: TGTGCCAGTAGTATCGAAGCGGGAGTTACAGATACGCAGTATTTT

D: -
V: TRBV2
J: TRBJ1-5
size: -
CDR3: CASSDDGRVTQPQHF
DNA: TGTGCCAGCAGTGATGATGGCAGGGTGACTCAGCCCCAGCATTTT

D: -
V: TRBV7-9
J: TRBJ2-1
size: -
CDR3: CASSLDGGNEQFF
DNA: TGTGCCAGCAGCTTAGATGGCGGCAATGAGCAGTTCTTC

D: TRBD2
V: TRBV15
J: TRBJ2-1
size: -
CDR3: CATSRLAGAYAQTYNEQFF
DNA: TGTGCCACCAGCCGTTTAGCGGGAGCTTATGCACAAACCTACAATGAGCAGTTCTTC

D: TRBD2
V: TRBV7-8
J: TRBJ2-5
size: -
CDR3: CASSLVSSGGKETQYF
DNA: TGTGCCAGCAGCTTAGTTTCTAGCGGGGGGAAGGAGACCCAGTACTTC

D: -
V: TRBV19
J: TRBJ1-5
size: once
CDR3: CASNSQPQHF
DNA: TGTGCCAGTAACAGTCAGCCCCAGCATTTT

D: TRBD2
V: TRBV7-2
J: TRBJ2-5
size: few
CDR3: CASSRGTSDHQETQYF
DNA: TGTGCCAGCAGCCGCGGGACTAGCGACCACCAAGAGACCCAGTACTTC

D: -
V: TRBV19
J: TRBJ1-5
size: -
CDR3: CASSVPNDQPQHF
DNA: TGTGCCAGTAGCGTTCCGAACGATCAGCCCCAGCATTTT

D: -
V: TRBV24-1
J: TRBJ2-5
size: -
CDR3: CATSDTQGFRETQYF
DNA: TGTGCCACCAGTGATACCCAGGGGTTTCGAGAGACCCAGTACTTC

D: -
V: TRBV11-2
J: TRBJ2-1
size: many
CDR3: CASSLGAGGGGNEQFF
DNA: TGTGCCAGCAGCTTAGGAGCGGGTGGTGGAGGGAATGAGCAGTTCTTC

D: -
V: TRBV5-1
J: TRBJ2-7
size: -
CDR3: CASSLGMNSYEQYF
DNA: TGCGCCAGCAGCTTGGGGATGAACTCCTACGAGCAGTACTTC

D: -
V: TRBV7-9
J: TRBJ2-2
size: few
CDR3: CASSFWRDPGELFF
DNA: TGTGCCAGCAGCTTTTGGCGGGATCCCGGGGAGCTGTTTTTT

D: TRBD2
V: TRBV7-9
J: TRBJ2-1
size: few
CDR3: CASSLSRSGSAGEQFF
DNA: TGTGCCAGCAGCTTATCGAGGAGCGGGAGTGCGGGTGAGCAGTTCTTC

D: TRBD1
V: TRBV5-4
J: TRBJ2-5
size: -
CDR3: CASSFNPTGSINLPWGAETQYF
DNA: TGTGCCAGCAGCTTCAACCCGACAGGGTCCATTAACCTCCCGTGGGGTGCAGAGACCCAGTACTTC

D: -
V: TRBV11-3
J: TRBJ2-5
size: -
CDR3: CASSFPVGETQYF
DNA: TGTGCCAGCAGCTTCCCTGTTGGGGAGACCCAGTACTTC

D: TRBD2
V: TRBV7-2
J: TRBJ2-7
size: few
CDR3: CASSLEFAGGPREQYF
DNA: TGTGCCAGCAGCTTAGAATTCGCGGGAGGGCCCCGGGAGCAGTACTTC